This T cell receptor beta chain was recovered during a study of CD8 T cells in ankylosing spondylitis. This clonotype was recorded at least ten times. Germline V gives CDR1 SGHTA, CDR2 FQGNSA. This CDR3 has 13 amino acids. V dropped 5 bases and J dropped 6; count of bases not matched to a gene: 4. Each CDR3 protein is one row after TCRdb ran MiXCR on the 5' RACE reads. The sample records 350,000 or so distinct CDR3 sequences, approximately 15% being singletons. The TCR comes from a male donor with ankylosing spondylitis or in good health (not recorded which). Material for sequencing was blood, either unsorted or a sorted T cell fraction (not recorded which). The chain is built from TRBV7-2 and TRBJ2-4; TRBD1 matches at 7 bases. CDR3 loop: CASSHRTGNIQYF. DNA for the CDR3: TGTGCCAGCAGCCACCGGACAGGAAACATTCAGTACTTC.